This T cell receptor beta chain came from a study of blood T cell repertoires in COVID-19. Study-level background: Sources were T cells, B-cell-depleted T cells, or PBMCs; the material itself was cDNA or gDNA.

Sequencing was performed with immunoSEQ multiplex PCR; in TCRdb, only in-frame clones are kept and a portion is missing. The table has over 200,000 clones, around 80% seen once. CDR1 is MNHEY and CDR2 is SMNVEV in the germline V gene (reference sequence). Germline trimming cut 3 bases from V and 10 bases from J; bases unmatched to any gene: 8. The CDR3 runs to 15 residues. This clonotype was sampled from a human donor in a cohort sampled during active COVID-19. The source material was peripheral blood. The rearrangement joins TRBV27 to TRBJ2-1, with 11 positions matching TRBD2. CDR3 DNA: TGTGCCAGCAGTTTCTTAGCGGGAGGGCGGCTCGAGCAGTTCTTC. Translation: CASSFLAGGRLEQFF.